Below, one TCR beta chain is given with its context. Both 60 Vbeta primers and 13 Jbeta primers went into the PCR. Method: immunoSEQ multiplex PCR; TCRdb's copy keeps in-frame clones and lacks some. The table includes fewer than 200,000 clones, more than 70% detected once. Per germline, CDR1 SGHRS and CDR2 YFSETQ. V shed 3 bases and J 1 base; nucleotides not matched to a gene: 11. This CDR3 comprises 17 residues. The record originates from a study of cytomegalovirus exposure and HLA in healthy donors. The specimen was PBMCs. This clonotype was obtained from a man aged 30 to 39 in good health and CMV-seronegative. The chain couples TRBV5-1 to TRBJ1-2, with 8 nucleotides matching TRBD1. CDR3 amino acids: CASSSSPPGQVNYGYTF. As DNA, the CDR3 is TGCGCCAGCAGCTCCTCACCCCCGGGACAGGTTAACTATGGCTACACCTTC.